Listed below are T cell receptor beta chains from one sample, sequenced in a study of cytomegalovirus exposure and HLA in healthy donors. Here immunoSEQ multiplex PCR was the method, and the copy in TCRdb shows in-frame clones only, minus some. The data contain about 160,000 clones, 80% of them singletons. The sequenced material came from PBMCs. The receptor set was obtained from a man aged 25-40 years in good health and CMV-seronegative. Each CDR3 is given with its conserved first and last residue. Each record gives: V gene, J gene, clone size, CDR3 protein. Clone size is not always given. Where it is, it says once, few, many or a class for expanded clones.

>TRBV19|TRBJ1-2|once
CASSTPGQGNYGYTF
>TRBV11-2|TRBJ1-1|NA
CASSWRAAPNTEAFF
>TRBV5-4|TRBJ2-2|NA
CASSLKRGGTNTGELFF
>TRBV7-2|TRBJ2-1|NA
CASSLVTGGRGHNEQFF
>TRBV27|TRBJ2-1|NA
CASSSGQVGWNEQFF
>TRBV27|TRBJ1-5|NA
CASSFPGGINQPQHF
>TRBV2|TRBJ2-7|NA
CASSPGQGRYEQYF
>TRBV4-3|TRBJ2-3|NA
CASSQEWNGGTDTQYF
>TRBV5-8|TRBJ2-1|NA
CASSGGASRAVNEQFF
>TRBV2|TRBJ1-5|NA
CASREGSGMDQPQHF
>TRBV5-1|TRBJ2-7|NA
CASSTGTSGKYEQYF
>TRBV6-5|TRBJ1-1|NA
CASRPGQRFEAFF
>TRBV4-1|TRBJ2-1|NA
CASSPAWTQYNEQFF
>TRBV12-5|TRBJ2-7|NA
CASGLPGPGGMYEQYF
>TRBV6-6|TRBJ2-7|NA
CASSEISYEQYF
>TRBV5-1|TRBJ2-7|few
CASSFGQGSYEQYF
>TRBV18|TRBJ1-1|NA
CASSPGTGRWTEAFF
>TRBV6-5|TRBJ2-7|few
CASSSNDGAHLGQYF
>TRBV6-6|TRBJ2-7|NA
CASNPTGRYEQYF
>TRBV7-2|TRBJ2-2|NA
CASSLVSGGETGELFF
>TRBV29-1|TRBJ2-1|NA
CSVPHRGLGNEQFF
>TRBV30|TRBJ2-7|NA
CAWGTGSSYEQYF
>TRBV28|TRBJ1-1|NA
CATLSSAGGTEAFF
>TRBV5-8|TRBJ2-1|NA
CASSQTYVTGKEFF
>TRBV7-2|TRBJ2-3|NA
CASTTSRGIKDTQYF